These 5 T cell receptor beta chains came from one sample sequenced in a study of human T cells and chemical hapten exposure. The time point is: patch test 2, 6 weeks after DPC sensitization. Treatment in this sample: therapeutic diphenylcyclopropenone sensitization with weekly scalp DPC. TCRdb processed the RACE reads anew with MiXCR; each CDR3 protein has one entry. The data hold under 450,000 distinct CDR3 sequences, with more than 5% observed a single time. The specimen comprised whole blood, sampled in connection with sensitization to the hapten diphenylcyclopropenone (DPC). The receptors derive from a woman between 18 and 29 years old with alopecia areata. Some clones in this sample may be carry-over from other donors' samples.

This clonotype was detected ten times or more. The chain has TRBV7-2 and TRBJ2-3, with 13 bases lining up with TRBD2. Germline V CDR1 and CDR2: SGHTA, FQGNSA. The CDR3 has 21 amino acids. The trim removed 1 base at V and 4 bases at J, leaving 17 bases unmatched. CDR3 residues: CASSLVGTSGGAMVGPDTQYF. CDR3 in DNA: TGTGCCAGCAGCTTAGTAGGCACTAGCGGGGGGGCCATGGTGGGTCCAGATACGCAGTATTTT.

This clonotype was recorded many times. This chain connects TRBV3-1 to TRBJ1-6; no firm D call. The CDR3 totals 14 residues. V lost 1 base and J 10 bases, leaving 11 bases between the germline ends. CDR1 is LGHDT and CDR2 is YNNKEL in the germline V gene (reference sequence). CDR3 residues: CASSQGGKESPLHF. For the CDR3, the DNA is TGTGCCAGCAGCCAAGGGGGAAAGGAGTCACCCCTCCACTTT.

This clonotype was seen at least ten times. The chain is built from TRBV7-2 and TRBJ1-2; the D is unclear. The V and J ends lost 1 base and 2 bases respectively, with 8 bases between them. The CDR3 sequence is 14 residues long. Germline CDR1 is SGHTA and CDR2 is FQGNSA. CDR3 loop: CASSLVDGNYGYTF. The CDR3, as DNA: TGTGCCAGCAGCTTAGTTGATGGCAACTATGGCTACACCTTC.

The chain uses TRBV7-2 and TRBJ2-3; weak D call: TRBD1 (5 bases). The V end was cut by 5 bases, the J end by 2 bases, with 14 bases between. CDR1 and CDR2 (germline): SGHTA, FQGNSA. The CDR3 spans 15 residues. The CDR3 DNA reads TGTGCCAGCAGCCCCAAACTCGGACACACAGATACGCAGTATTTT. Translation gives CASSPKLGHTDTQYF.

This clonotype was detected a few times. The rearrangement uses TRBV7-3 and TRBJ2-1; TRBD1 matches at 7 bases. Per germline, CDR1 SGHTA and CDR2 FQGTGA. The CDR3 has 15 amino acids. V lost 2 bases to trimming and J lost 2 bases; unmatched junction nucleotides: 3. The CDR3 loop is CASSLSTGPYNEQFF. CDR3 DNA sequence: TGTGCCAGCAGCTTATCGACAGGGCCCTACAATGAGCAGTTCTTC. The variable domain in full, completed from reference TRBV7-3 and TRBJ2-1, reads GAGVSQTPSNKVTEKGKYVELRCDPISGHTALYWYRQSLGQGPEFLIYFQGTGAADDSGLPNDRFFAVRPEGSVSTLKIQRTERGDSAVYLCASSLSTGPYNEQFFGPGTRLTVL.